This T cell receptor (beta chain) is drawn from a study of graft-versus-host responses after intestinal transplantation. Study-level points and caveats: The authors found GvH clones in recipient marrow, some appearing first in ileum or blood.

Some clones are missing from TCRdb's copy, which holds only in-frame ones; the method was immunoSEQ multiplex PCR. The table has about 85,000 clones, around 93% seen once; the top ten hold 7.6%. In the case of this clone: The antigen is unknown.

The CDR3 spans 15 residues. Unmatched junction bases numbered 11, after V lost 10 bases and J lost 0 bases. From germline, CDR1 is ENHRY and CDR2 SYGVKD. The sequence derives from a human donor who was the organ donor for an intestinal transplant. The source material was unstimulated CD8+ T cells sorted from spleen or lymph node cells, sampled before transplant. V usage is TRBV10-3 and J usage is TRBJ2-7; 8 bases are a match to TRBD2. In DNA, the CDR3 is TGTGCCACCACAGAACGGGGGGGCAGCTCCTACGAGCAGTACTTC. It yields the protein CATTERGGSSYEQYF.